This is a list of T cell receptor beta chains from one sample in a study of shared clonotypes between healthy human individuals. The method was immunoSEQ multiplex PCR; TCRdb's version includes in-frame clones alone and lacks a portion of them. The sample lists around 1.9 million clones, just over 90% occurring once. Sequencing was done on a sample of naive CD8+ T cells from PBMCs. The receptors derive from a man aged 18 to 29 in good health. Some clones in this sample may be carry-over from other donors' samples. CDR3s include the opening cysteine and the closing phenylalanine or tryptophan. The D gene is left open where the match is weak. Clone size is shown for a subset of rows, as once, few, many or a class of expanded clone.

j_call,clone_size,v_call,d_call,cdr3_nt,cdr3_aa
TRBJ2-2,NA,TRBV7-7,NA,TGTGCCAGCAGCAAACGGGACGGCCCGAACACCGGGGAGCTGTTTTTT,CASSKRDGPNTGELFF
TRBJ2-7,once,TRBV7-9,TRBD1,TGTGCCAGCAGCCCGGGTTGGGACAGAACCTACGAGCAGTACTTC,CASSPGWDRTYEQYF
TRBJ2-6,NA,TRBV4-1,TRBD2,TGCGCCAGCAGCCACGGGGGGAGCTCTGGGGCCAACGTCCTGACTTTC,CASSHGGSSGANVLTF
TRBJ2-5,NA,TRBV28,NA,TGTGCCTCGGTCGGGGGTACTGTATTGTTAGAGACCCAGTACTTC,CASVGGTVLLETQYF
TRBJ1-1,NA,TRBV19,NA,TGTGCCAGTAGTATTAGCTTGAACACTGAAGCTTTCTTT,CASSISLNTEAFF
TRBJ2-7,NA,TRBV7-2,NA,TGTGCCAGCAGCCCACAGAGCTATAGCTCCTACGAGCAGTACTTC,CASSPQSYSSYEQYF
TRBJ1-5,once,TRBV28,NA,TGTGCCAGCAGCCACTATAGCAATCAGCCCCAGCATTTT,CASSHYSNQPQHF
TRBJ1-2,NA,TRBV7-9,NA,TGTGCCAGCAGCTCGACAGCGAGACCTAACTATGGCTACACCTTC,CASSSTARPNYGYTF
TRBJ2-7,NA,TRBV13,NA,TGTGCCAGCAGCGGTTTGAGTGAGAACCACTACGAGCAGTACTTC,CASSGLSENHYEQYF
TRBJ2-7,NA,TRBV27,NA,TGTGCCAGCAGTCGAGGACTTACCTACGAGCAGTACTTC,CASSRGLTYEQYF
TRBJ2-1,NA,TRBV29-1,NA,TGCAGCGGGGTAAGGGATGAGCAGTTCTTC,CSGVRDEQFF
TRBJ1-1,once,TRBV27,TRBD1,TGTGCCAGCACTGGACAGGGGGACACTGAAGCTTTCTTT,CASTGQGDTEAFF
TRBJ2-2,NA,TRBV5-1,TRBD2,TGCGCCAGCAGCTTGACTAGCGGGATTTACACCGGGGAGCTGTTTTTT,CASSLTSGIYTGELFF